Listed below are T cell receptor beta chains from one sample, sequenced in a study of blood T cell repertoires in COVID-19. Generated by immunoSEQ multiplex PCR, the TCRdb table keeps only in-frame clones and is missing some. The sample holds over 400,000 clones, approximately 85% seen once. Source material: peripheral blood. These receptors came from a human donor in a cohort sampled during active COVID-19. CDR3s include the opening cysteine and the closing phenylalanine or tryptophan. Each record gives: V gene, J gene, D gene, clone size, CDR3 protein, CDR3 DNA. D genes are given only for firm matches. Expanded clones are given a class, and other clones once, few, many or no size at all.

v_gene: TRBV30
j_gene: TRBJ1-5
d_gene: .
abundance: once
CDR3aa: CAWSLGFVASNQPQHF
CDR3nt: TGTGCCTGGAGCCTAGGCTTTGTGGCTAGCAATCAGCCCCAGCATTTT

v_gene: TRBV15
j_gene: TRBJ1-6
d_gene: .
abundance: .
CDR3aa: CATTTTRGTYNSPLHF
CDR3nt: TGTGCCACCACCACCACAAGGGGCACCTATAATTCACCCCTCCACTTT

v_gene: TRBV7-9
j_gene: TRBJ1-6
d_gene: .
abundance: .
CDR3aa: CASSPWGSHTSPLHF
CDR3nt: TGTGCCAGCAGCCCATGGGGCAGCCATACTTCACCCCTCCACTTT

v_gene: TRBV3-1/TRBV3-2
j_gene: TRBJ2-5
d_gene: .
abundance: .
CDR3aa: CASSHSGTFDGAQYF
CDR3nt: TGTGCCAGCAGCCATTCCGGGACATTCGATGGGGCCCAGTACTTC

v_gene: TRBV9
j_gene: TRBJ2-1
d_gene: .
abundance: .
CDR3aa: CASGNLTSSLANEQFF
CDR3nt: TGTGCCAGCGGGAATTTAACTAGCAGTTTGGCCAATGAGCAGTTCTTC

v_gene: TRBV5-8
j_gene: TRBJ2-5
d_gene: .
abundance: .
CDR3aa: CASSLYGQWLSSSQETQYF
CDR3nt: TGTGCCAGCAGCTTGTATGGGCAATGGCTCTCGAGTTCTCAAGAGACCCAGTACTTC

v_gene: TRBV28
j_gene: TRBJ2-6
d_gene: TRBD1
abundance: .
CDR3aa: CASSFLPGQGATKYSGANVLTF
CDR3nt: TGTGCCAGCAGTTTCCTCCCGGGACAGGGGGCGACAAAATACTCTGGGGCCAACGTCCTGACTTTC

v_gene: TRBV7-2
j_gene: TRBJ2-7
d_gene: .
abundance: .
CDR3aa: CASSHDTYEQYF
CDR3nt: TGTGCCAGCAGCCATGACACATACGAGCAGTACTTC

v_gene: TRBV19
j_gene: TRBJ2-5
d_gene: TRBD1
abundance: .
CDR3aa: CASSMLGQGGETQYF
CDR3nt: TGTGCCAGTAGTATGTTGGGACAGGGCGGAGAGACCCAGTACTTC

v_gene: TRBV27
j_gene: TRBJ2-2
d_gene: TRBD2
abundance: .
CDR3aa: CASSLYTSGILKTGELFF
CDR3nt: TGTGCCAGCAGTTTGTATACTAGCGGGATTTTAAAGACCGGGGAGCTGTTTTTT

v_gene: TRBV11-3
j_gene: TRBJ2-3
d_gene: .
abundance: .
CDR3aa: CASSLGPDTQYF
CDR3nt: TGTGCCAGCAGCTTAGGGCCCGATACGCAGTATTTT

v_gene: TRBV2
j_gene: TRBJ1-2
d_gene: TRBD1
abundance: .
CDR3aa: CASLEDRVLSGYTF
CDR3nt: TGTGCCAGCCTTGAGGACAGGGTCCTATCTGGCTACACCTTC

v_gene: TRBV18
j_gene: TRBJ1-3
d_gene: TRBD1
abundance: .
CDR3aa: CASSQPGRGLGNTIYF
CDR3nt: TGTGCCAGCTCTCAACCAGGCAGGGGGCTTGGAAACACCATATATTTT

v_gene: TRBV5-6
j_gene: TRBJ1-5
d_gene: .
abundance: .
CDR3aa: CASILSCQPQHF
CDR3nt: TGTGCCAGCATCCTTAGTTGTCAGCCCCAGCATTTT

v_gene: TRBV6-5
j_gene: TRBJ2-7
d_gene: TRBD2
abundance: .
CDR3aa: CASSYSLSGISYEQYF
CDR3nt: TGTGCCAGCAGTTACTCCTTAAGCGGGATCAGTTACGAGCAGTACTTC

v_gene: TRBV30
j_gene: TRBJ2-7
d_gene: TRBD1
abundance: .
CDR3aa: CALETGVAYEQYF
CDR3nt: TGTGCCTTAGAAACAGGGGTCGCCTACGAGCAGTACTTC